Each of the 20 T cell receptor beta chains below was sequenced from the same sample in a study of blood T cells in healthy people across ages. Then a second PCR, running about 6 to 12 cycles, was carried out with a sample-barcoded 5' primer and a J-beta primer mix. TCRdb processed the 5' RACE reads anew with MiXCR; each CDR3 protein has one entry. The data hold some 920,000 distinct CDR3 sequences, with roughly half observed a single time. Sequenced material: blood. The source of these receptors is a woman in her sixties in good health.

Here the CDR3 reads CASTVGPGMAEAFF. CDR3 nucleotides: TGTGCCAGCACCGTTGGACCGGGGATGGCTGAAGCTTTCTTT. The chain employs TRBV5-6 and TRBJ1-1; D remains ambiguous. Germline V lookup: CDR1 SGHDT, CDR2 YYEEEE. V lost 6 bases, J lost 6 bases, and 18 bases lay in between. The CDR3 contains 14 residues.

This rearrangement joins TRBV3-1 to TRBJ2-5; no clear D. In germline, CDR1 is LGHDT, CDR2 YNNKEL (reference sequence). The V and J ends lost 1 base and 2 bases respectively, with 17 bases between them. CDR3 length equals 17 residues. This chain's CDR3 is CASSQGKWQNQQETQYF. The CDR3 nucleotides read TGTGCCAGCAGCCAAGGCAAATGGCAGAATCAACAAGAGACCCAGTACTTC.

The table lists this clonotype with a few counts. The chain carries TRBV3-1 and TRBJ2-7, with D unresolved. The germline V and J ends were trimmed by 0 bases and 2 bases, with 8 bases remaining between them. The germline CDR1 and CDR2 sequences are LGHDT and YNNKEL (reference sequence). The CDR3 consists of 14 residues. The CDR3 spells CASSQDYRAYEQYF. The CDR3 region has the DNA TGTGCCAGCAGCCAAGACTACCGCGCCTACGAGCAGTACTTC.

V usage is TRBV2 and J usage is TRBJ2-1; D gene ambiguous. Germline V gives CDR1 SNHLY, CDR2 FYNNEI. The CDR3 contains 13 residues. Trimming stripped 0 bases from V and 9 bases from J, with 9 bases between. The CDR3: CASSEAPVAEQFF. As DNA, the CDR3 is TGTGCCAGCAGTGAAGCGCCCGTAGCTGAGCAGTTCTTC.

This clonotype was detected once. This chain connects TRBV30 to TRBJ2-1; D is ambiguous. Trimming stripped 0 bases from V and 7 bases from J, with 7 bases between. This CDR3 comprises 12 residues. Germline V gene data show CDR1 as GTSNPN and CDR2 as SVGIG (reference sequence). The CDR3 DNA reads TGTGCCTGGAGTGTGGACGTGAATGAGCAGTTCTTC. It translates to CAWSVDVNEQFF. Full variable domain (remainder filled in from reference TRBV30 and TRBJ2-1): SQTIHQWPATLVQPVGSPLSLECTVEGTSNPNLYWYRQAAGRGLQLLFYSVGIGQISSEVPQNLSASRPQDRQFILSSKKLLLSDSGFYLCAWSVDVNEQFFGPGTRLTVL.

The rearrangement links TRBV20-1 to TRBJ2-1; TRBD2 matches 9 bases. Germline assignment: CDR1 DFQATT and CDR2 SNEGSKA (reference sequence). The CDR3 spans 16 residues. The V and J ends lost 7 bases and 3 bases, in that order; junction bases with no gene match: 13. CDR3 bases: TGCAGTGAGATAAAACGGAGCGGGAGGAACTACAATGAGCAGTTCTTC. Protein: CSEIKRSGRNYNEQFF.

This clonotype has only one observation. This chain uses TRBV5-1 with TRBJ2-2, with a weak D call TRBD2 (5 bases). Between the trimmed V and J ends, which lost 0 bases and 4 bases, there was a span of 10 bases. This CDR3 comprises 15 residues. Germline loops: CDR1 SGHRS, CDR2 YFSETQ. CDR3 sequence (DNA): TGCGCCAGCAGCTTGGGACTACCGAGCACCGGGGAGCTGTTTTTT. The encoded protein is CASSLGLPSTGELFF. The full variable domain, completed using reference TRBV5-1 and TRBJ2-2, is KAGVTQTPRYLIKTRGQQVTLSCSPISGHRSVSWYQQTPGQGLQFLFEYFSETQRNKGNFPGRFSGRQFSNSRSEMNVSTLELGDSALYLCASSLGLPSTGELFFGEGSRLTVL.

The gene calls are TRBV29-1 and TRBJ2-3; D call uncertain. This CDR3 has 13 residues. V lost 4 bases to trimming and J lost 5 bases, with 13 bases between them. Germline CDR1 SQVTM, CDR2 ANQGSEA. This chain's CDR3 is CSVGSKGRDTQYF. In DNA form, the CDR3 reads TGCAGCGTTGGATCTAAGGGCAGAGATACGCAGTATTTT.

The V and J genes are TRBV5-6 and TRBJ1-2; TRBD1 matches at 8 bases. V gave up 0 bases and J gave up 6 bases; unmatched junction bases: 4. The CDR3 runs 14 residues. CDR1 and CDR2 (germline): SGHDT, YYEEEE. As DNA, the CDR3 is TGTGCCAGCAGCTTGGCTCCACAGGGGGATGGCTACACCTTC. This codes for CASSLAPQGDGYTF.

DNA for the CDR3: TGCGCCAGCAGCTTGGGAGCGGGAGCTTACTACGAGCAGTACTTC. This gives the protein CASSLGAGAYYEQYF. The chain joins TRBV5-1 to TRBJ2-7; 8 bases map to TRBD2. Germline V CDR1 and CDR2: SGHRS, YFSETQ. V gave up 0 bases and J gave up 3 bases; unmatched junction bases: 5. The CDR3 is made up of 15 amino acids.

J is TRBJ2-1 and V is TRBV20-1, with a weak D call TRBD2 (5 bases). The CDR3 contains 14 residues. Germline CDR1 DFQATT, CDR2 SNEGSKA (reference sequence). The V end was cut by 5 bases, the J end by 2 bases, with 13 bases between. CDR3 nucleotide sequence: TGCAGTGCTGGTAGGACTGGCCCCTACAATGAGCAGTTCTTC. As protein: CSAGRTGPYNEQFF.

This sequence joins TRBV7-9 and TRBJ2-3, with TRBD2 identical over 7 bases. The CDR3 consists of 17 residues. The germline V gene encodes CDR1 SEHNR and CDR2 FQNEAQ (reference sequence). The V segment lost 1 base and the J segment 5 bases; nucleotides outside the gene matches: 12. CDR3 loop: CASSLDVAGEVGDTQYF. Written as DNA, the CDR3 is TGTGCCAGCAGCTTAGATGTAGCGGGTGAAGTTGGAGATACGCAGTATTTT.

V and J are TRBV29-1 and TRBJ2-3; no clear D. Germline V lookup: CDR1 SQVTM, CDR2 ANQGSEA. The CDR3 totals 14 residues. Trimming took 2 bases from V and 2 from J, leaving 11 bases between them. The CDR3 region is CSVEPPNLTDTQYF. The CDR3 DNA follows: TGCAGCGTTGAACCCCCGAACCTCACAGATACGCAGTATTTT.

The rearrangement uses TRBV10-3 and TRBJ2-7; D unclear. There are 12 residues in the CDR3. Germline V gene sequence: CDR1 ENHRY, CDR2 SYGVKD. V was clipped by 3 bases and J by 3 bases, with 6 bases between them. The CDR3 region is CAISDLNYEQYF. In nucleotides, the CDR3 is TGTGCCATCAGTGACCTTAACTACGAGCAGTACTTC.

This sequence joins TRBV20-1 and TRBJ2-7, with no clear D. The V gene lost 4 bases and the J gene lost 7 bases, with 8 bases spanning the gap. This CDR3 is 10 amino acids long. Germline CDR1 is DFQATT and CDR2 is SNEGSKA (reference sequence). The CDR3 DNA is TGCAGTGCTACTCGAACTGAGCAGTACTTC. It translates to CSATRTEQYF.

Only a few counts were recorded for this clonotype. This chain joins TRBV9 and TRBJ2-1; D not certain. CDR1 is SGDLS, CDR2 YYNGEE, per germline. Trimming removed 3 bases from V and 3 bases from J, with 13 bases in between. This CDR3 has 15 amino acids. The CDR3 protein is CASSGSGTSYNEQFF. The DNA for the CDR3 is TGTGCCAGCAGCGGCTCGGGCACCAGCTACAATGAGCAGTTCTTC.

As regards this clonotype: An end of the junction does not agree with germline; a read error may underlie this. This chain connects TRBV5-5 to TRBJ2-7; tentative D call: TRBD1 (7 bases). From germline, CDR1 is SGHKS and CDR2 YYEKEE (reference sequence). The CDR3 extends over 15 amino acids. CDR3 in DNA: TGTACCAGCAGCTTAGGCAGGGGGGAAACCTACGAGCAGTACTTC. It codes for CTSSLGRGETYEQYF.

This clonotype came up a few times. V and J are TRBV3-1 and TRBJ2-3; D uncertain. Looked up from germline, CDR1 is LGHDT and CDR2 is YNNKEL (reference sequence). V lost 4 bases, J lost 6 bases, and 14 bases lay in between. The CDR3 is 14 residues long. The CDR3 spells CASSPRGEIDTQYF. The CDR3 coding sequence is TGTGCCAGCAGCCCCCGCGGTGAGATCGATACGCAGTATTTT.

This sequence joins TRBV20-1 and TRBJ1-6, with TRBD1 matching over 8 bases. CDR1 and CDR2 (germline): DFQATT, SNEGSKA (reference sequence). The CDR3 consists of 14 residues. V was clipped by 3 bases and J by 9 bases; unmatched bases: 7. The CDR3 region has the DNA TGCAGTGCTAGCCAGACAGGGGATGGTTCACCCCTCCACTTT. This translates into CSASQTGDGSPLHF.

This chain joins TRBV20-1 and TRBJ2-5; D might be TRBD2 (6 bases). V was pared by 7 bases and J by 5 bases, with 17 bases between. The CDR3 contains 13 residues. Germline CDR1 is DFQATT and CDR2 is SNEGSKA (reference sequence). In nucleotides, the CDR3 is TGCAGTGAAGCGAAGGGCGCGGGGGAGACCCAGTACTTC. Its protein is CSEAKGAGETQYF.